The rows below give T cell receptor beta chains drawn from one sample of a study of molecular identifiers for immune sequencing clone quantification. TCRdb analysed the PCR reads with MiXCR anew, one entry per CDR3 protein. The sample has about 640,000 distinct CDR3 sequences, roughly 21% seen once. Source material: naive CD8+ T cells from blood, with Jurkat cell RNA spiked in. Receptors were obtained from a human donor in good health. Some libraries in this study had Jurkat cell RNA spiked in. Each CDR3 is given with its conserved first and last residue. D genes are given only for firm matches. Not every row has a clone size; where given, it reads once, few, many or a size class.

clone size	V gene	J gene	D gene	CDR3 protein	CDR3 DNA
few	TRBV3-1	TRBJ1-6	-	CASSQDLLGGISYNSPLHF	TGTGCCAGCAGCCAAGATCTTTTAGGAGGGATCTCCTATAATTCACCCCTCCACTTT
many	TRBV28	TRBJ1-1	-	CASTGRRTEAFF	TGTGCCAGCACCGGCCGGAGAACTGAAGCTTTCTTT
many	TRBV29-1	TRBJ2-7	TRBD1	CSTGTGPTYEQYF	TGCAGCACGGGGACAGGTCCTACCTACGAGCAGTACTTC
few	TRBV6-5	TRBJ1-1	-	CARSYRGGSDTEAFF	TGTGCCCGCAGTTACCGCGGGGGGTCGGACACTGAAGCTTTCTTT
many	TRBV27	TRBJ2-7	-	CASSLMGNTYEQYF	TGTGCCAGCAGTTTGATGGGTAATACCTACGAGCAGTACTTC
-	TRBV27	TRBJ2-1	TRBD1	CASTTGGGYNEQFF	TGTGCCAGCACAACAGGGGGCGGTTACAATGAGCAGTTCTTC
few	TRBV11-2	TRBJ2-7	-	CASSLFQDPPGEQYF	TGTGCCAGCAGCTTATTTCAGGACCCGCCGGGCGAGCAGTACTTC
many	TRBV19	TRBJ1-2	-	CASTLGLGKIYGYTF	TGTGCCAGTACCCTGGGGCTGGGTAAGATCTATGGCTACACCTTC
few	TRBV7-9	TRBJ2-7	TRBD2	CASSYGASGSHEQCF	TGTGCCAGCAGCTACGGGGCTAGCGGGAGCCACGAGCAGTGCTTC
many	TRBV27	TRBJ1-4	-	CASRKDGATNEKLFF	TGTGCCAGCCGAAAGGACGGTGCAACTAATGAAAAACTGTTTTTT
-	TRBV13	TRBJ2-7	TRBD2	CASGLEGGGADEQYF	TGTGCCAGCGGCTTAGAGGGCGGGGGGGCAGACGAGCAGTACTTC